Below are 32 T cell receptor beta chains sequenced from a single sample in a study of T-cell memory formation after mild COVID-19. TCRdb fed the 5' RACE reads into MiXCR, producing one record per CDR3 protein. This repertoire shows 350,000 to 450,000 distinct CDR3 sequences, less than 25% found once; its top ten account for around 9%. The specimen was PBMCs or a T cell subset sorted from them (not recorded which). The receptors here all came from an adult woman who had mild COVID-19 (a few samples of this study predate the infection). Cell type and time point are not known.

In its sample, this clonotype was seen a few times. The CDR3 DNA reads TGCAGTGCTAGATCACCGGACAGGGGGAACACTGAAGCTTTCTTT. Translated: CSARSPDRGNTEAFF. The chain recombines TRBV20-1 with TRBJ1-1; TRBD1 matches at 9 bases. The CDR3 loop spans 15 amino acids. Germline V gives CDR1 DFQATT, CDR2 SNEGSKA (reference sequence). Trimming at V came to 2 bases and at J to 1 base, leaving 5 bases not matched to a gene.

The chain recombines TRBV24-1 with TRBJ1-2; D uncertain. The germline V gene encodes CDR1 KGHDR and CDR2 SFDVKD. The CDR3 has 12 amino acids. Between the trimmed V and J ends, which lost 4 bases and 6 bases, there was a span of 8 bases. The CDR3 region is CATSDPSHGYTF. CDR3 nucleotide sequence: TGTGCCACCAGTGACCCCAGCCATGGCTACACCTTC.

The genes are TRBV7-9 and TRBJ1-4, with a weak D call TRBD1 (5 bases). The CDR3 has 16 residues. Trimming took 1 base from V and 6 from J, leaving 15 bases between them. Germline CDR1 is SEHNR and CDR2 is FQNEAQ (reference sequence). CDR3 nucleotide sequence: TGTGCCAGCAGCTTAGGAGGCGGGACTACGTATGAAAAACTGTTTTTT. This translates into CASSLGGGTTYEKLFF.

In its sample, this clonotype was seen a few times. The chain uses TRBV4-1 and TRBJ2-7; 7 nucleotides line up with TRBD1. This CDR3 contains 15 residues. The germline CDR1 and CDR2 sequences are MGHRA and YSYEKL. The V and J ends lost 2 bases and 4 bases, in that order; junction bases with no gene match: 8. CDR3: CASSQQLTGVYEQYF. As DNA, the CDR3 is TGCGCCAGCAGCCAACAGCTTACAGGGGTTTACGAGCAGTACTTC.

This clonotype was counted between two and nine times. In nucleotides, the CDR3 is TGCGCCAGCAGCTTGGTGGTAGCGGCCGGCGATGAGCAGTTCTTC. Translation: CASSLVVAAGDEQFF. The chain has TRBV5-1 and TRBJ2-1, with a possible D match to TRBD2 (6 bases). The CDR3 loop spans 15 amino acids. Deletions cut 0 bases from V and 8 bases from J, with 15 bases between. Germline loops: CDR1 SGHRS, CDR2 YFSETQ.

This chain uses TRBV2 with TRBJ2-3, with 9 nucleotides matching TRBD2. This CDR3 contains 15 residues. With V trimmed by 6 bases and J by 3 bases, 7 bases remained unmatched. Germline CDR1 SNHLY, CDR2 FYNNEI. CDR3 loop: CASRESGGFTDTQYF. In nucleotides, the CDR3 is TGTGCCAGCAGGGAGAGCGGGGGGTTTACAGATACGCAGTATTTT.

This clonotype has only a few counts. The chain uses TRBV7-8 and TRBJ1-1; the D is unclear. The CDR3 spans 15 residues. In germline, CDR1 is SGHVS, CDR2 FQNEAQ. V gave up 5 bases and J gave up 0 bases, with 13 bases separating them. The CDR3 DNA follows: TGTGCCAGCAGCCCAACGGGTGGCTTGAACACTGAAGCTTTCTTT. Translated, it gives CASSPTGGLNTEAFF.

The chain is built from TRBV9 and TRBJ2-2, with 9 nucleotides matching TRBD1. The CDR3 extends over 15 amino acids. Germline CDR1 reads SGDLS; CDR2 reads YYNGEE. The J segment lost 5 bases and the V segment lost 0 bases, leaving 2 bases of the junction unmatched. The DNA of the CDR3 is TGTGCCAGCAGCGTAGTGACAGGGGGGACCGGGGAGCTGTTTTTT. Translation: CASSVVTGGTGELFF.

The chain carries TRBV5-1 and TRBJ1-1, with 7 positions matching TRBD1. Losses at the gene ends were 3 bases for V and 5 bases for J; bases not matched to a gene: 7. CDR1 and CDR2 (germline): SGHRS, YFSETQ. The CDR3 runs 14 residues. CDR3 bases: TGCGCCAGCAGCTCGGGACAGTTGACGACTGAAGCTTTCTTT. This codes for CASSSGQLTTEAFF.

The CDR3 here is CASSGEDRGYEQYF. The CDR3 DNA reads as TGTGCCAGCAGCGGAGAGGACAGGGGCTACGAGCAGTACTTC. The gene calls are TRBV11-2 and TRBJ2-7; 9 positions match TRBD1. Germline values: CDR1 SGHAT, CDR2 FQNNGV. CDR3 length equals 14 residues. The junction had 5 bases not matched to a gene; V was cut back by 5 bases and J by 3 bases.

The DNA for the CDR3 is TGTGCCAGCAGCTTGGTCCCTGGATTACGCACGCTTAACTATGGCTACACCTTC. It specifies CASSLVPGLRTLNYGYTF. V usage is TRBV5-5 and J usage is TRBJ1-2; unclear D gene. Germline lookup yields CDR1 SGHKS and CDR2 YYEKEE (reference sequence). The CDR3 spans 18 residues. Trimming left V 0 bases short and J 1 base short, with 19 bases between.

The chain carries TRBV3-1 and TRBJ1-4; D might be TRBD1 (6 bases). The CDR3 totals 15 residues. Trimming cost V 2 bases and J 8 bases, with 15 bases left between them. CDR1 is LGHDT and CDR2 is YNNKEL in the germline V gene (reference sequence). The CDR3 DNA reads as TGTGCCAGCAGCCAACTCAGGGTGGGGGGCGAAAAACTGTTTTTT. This codes for CASSQLRVGGEKLFF.

The chain joins TRBV5-1 to TRBJ2-3; D ambiguous. V gave up 0 bases and J gave up 3 bases, with 11 bases separating them. Germline V gene lookup returns CDR1 SGHRS and CDR2 YFSETQ. The CDR3 extends over 15 amino acids. The CDR3 DNA reads as TGCGCCAGCAGCTTGGCCGTGGGTAGGACAGATACGCAGTATTTT. It yields the protein CASSLAVGRTDTQYF.

The chain joins TRBV21-1 to TRBJ1-1; TRBD1 is the table's D call and was not checked against the DNA. TRBV21-1 counts as a pseudogene. The CDR3 contains 14 residues. CDR3: CASSHRQENTEAFF. CDR3 bases: TGTGCCAGCAGCCATCGACAGGAAAACACTGAAGCTTTCTTT.

This clonotype was seen a few times. The chain has TRBV19 and TRBJ1-2; D perhaps matches TRBD1 (5 bases). V lost 2 bases, J lost 8 bases, and 9 bases lay in between. Germline-derived CDR1 and CDR2 are LNHDA and SQIVND (reference sequence). There are 12 residues in the CDR3. The CDR3 DNA is TGTGCCAGTAGTATACAGGGAGCCGGCTACACCTTC. Translating gives CASSIQGAGYTF.

This clonotype was seen a few times. The genes are TRBV10-3 and TRBJ2-5, with TRBD2 matching over 12 bases. The ends lost 5 bases at V and 5 bases at J; junction bases unmatched: 3. CDR1 is ENHRY and CDR2 is SYGVKD in the germline V gene. The CDR3 contains 14 residues. The CDR3 DNA reads as TGTGCCATCAGTACTAGCGGGGGGCCGGAGACCCAGTACTTC. Encoded protein: CAISTSGGPETQYF.

V gene TRBV4-2 combines with J gene TRBJ1-5; D remains unclear. CDR3 length: 16 residues. The germline CDR1 and CDR2 sequences are LGHNA and YNFKEQ. Trimming stripped 0 bases from V and 4 bases from J, with 13 bases between. The CDR3, as DNA: TGTGCCAGCAGCCAAGATGGTACCGGGAATAATCAGCCCCAGCATTTT. Protein sequence: CASSQDGTGNNQPQHF.

J is TRBJ2-1 and V is TRBV11-3; D possibly uses TRBD1 or TRBD2 (5 bases each). CDR1 is SGHNT and CDR2 is YENEEA in the germline V gene. The CDR3 sequence is 15 residues long. Trimming cost V 1 base and J 3 bases, with 10 bases left between them. The CDR3 DNA reads as TGTGCCAGCAGCTTAGGTTCTGGGGGCTACAATGAGCAGTTCTTC. This translates into CASSLGSGGYNEQFF. The whole variable domain, filled in from reference TRBV11-3 and TRBJ2-1, reads EAGVVQSPRYKIIEKKQPVAFWCNPISGHNTLYWYLQNLGQGPELLIRYENEEAVDDSQLPKDRFSAERLKGVDSTLKIQPAELGDSAVYLCASSLGSGGYNEQFFGPGTRLTVL.

The V gene is TRBV15, the J gene TRBJ1-1, with D unresolved. Per the germline V gene, CDR1 is LNHNV and CDR2 is YYDKDF (reference sequence). V was trimmed by 8 bases and J by 6 bases, leaving 13 bases between them. The CDR3 extends over 12 amino acids. CDR3 sequence reads: CATQTPGSEAFF. For the CDR3, the DNA is TGTGCCACCCAGACACCGGGATCTGAAGCTTTCTTT. The full variable domain, in which reference TRBV15 and TRBJ1-1 provide the parts outside the CDR3, is DAMVIQNPRYQVTQFGKPVTLSCSQTLNHNVMYWYQQKSSQAPKLLFHYYDKDFNNEADTPDNFQSRRPNTSFCFLDIRSPGLGDTAMYLCATQTPGSEAFFGQGTRLTVV.

V and J are TRBV5-1 and TRBJ2-3; TRBD2 is a possible D gene (7 bases). V lost 7 bases and J 1 base, leaving 16 bases between the germline ends. There are 15 residues in the CDR3. Germline V gene lookup returns CDR1 SGHRS and CDR2 YFSETQ. The CDR3 is CASAAGASGTDTQYF. The CDR3 DNA is TGCGCCAGCGCGGCGGGGGCCTCGGGCACAGATACGCAGTATTTT.

The chain links TRBV27 to TRBJ1-1; D may be TRBD1 (6 bases). V was pared by 4 bases and J by 5 bases, with 14 bases between. Germline CDR1 reads MNHEY; CDR2 reads SMNVEV (reference sequence). The CDR3 has 14 residues. The CDR3 nucleotides read TGTGCCAGCAGTTCGACAGGTTTTGGGACTGAAGCTTTCTTT. Translated, it gives CASSSTGFGTEAFF.

This clonotype appeared a few times. The chain has TRBV5-6 and TRBJ2-3, with a possible D match to TRBD2 (6 bases). The CDR3 runs 16 residues. The ends were cut back, 1 base at V and 2 bases at J, with 14 bases in the middle. Looked up from germline, CDR1 is SGHDT and CDR2 is YYEEEE. The chain's CDR3 is CASSLSRDSYTDTQYF. The DNA of the CDR3 is TGTGCCAGCAGCTTGAGCCGGGACTCTTACACAGATACGCAGTATTTT.

The chain has TRBV15 and TRBJ1-1; TRBD1 might be the D (5 bases). Germline assignment: CDR1 LNHNV and CDR2 YYDKDF (reference sequence). V lost 8 bases and J 5 bases, leaving 21 bases between the germline ends. The CDR3 has 15 amino acids. CDR3 sequence: CATLSRGLGETEAFF. The CDR3 nucleotides are TGTGCCACCTTAAGCAGAGGGTTGGGGGAAACTGAAGCTTTCTTT. The variable domain in full, with the rest retrieved from reference TRBV15 and TRBJ1-1, is DAMVIQNPRYQVTQFGKPVTLSCSQTLNHNVMYWYQQKSSQAPKLLFHYYDKDFNNEADTPDNFQSRRPNTSFCFLDIRSPGLGDTAMYLCATLSRGLGETEAFFGQGTRLTVV.

This clonotype was detected a few times. The chain recombines TRBV12-3 or TRBV12-4 with TRBJ1-1; TRBD1 aligns across 10 bases. The CDR3 is 15 residues long. The junction had 4 bases not matched to a gene; V was cut back by 2 bases and J by 4 bases. CDR3 in amino acids: CASSLPGQGITEAFF. The CDR3 region has the DNA TGTGCCAGCAGTTTACCGGGACAGGGGATCACTGAAGCTTTCTTT.

The V gene is TRBV5-1, the J gene TRBJ2-1; D is perhaps TRBD1 or TRBD2 (5 bases each). Trimming shortened V by 7 bases and J by 5 bases, and 16 bases separated the two germline ends. The V gene's germline CDR1 is SGHRS and CDR2 YFSETQ. The CDR3 contains 14 residues. DNA of the CDR3: TGCGCCAGCCGACCCCGGGACCTTAACAATGAGCAGTTCTTC. Encoded protein: CASRPRDLNNEQFF.

This chain connects TRBV3-1 to TRBJ1-4; 7 nucleotides align to TRBD1. The CDR3 spans 14 residues. Germline V gene data show CDR1 as LGHDT and CDR2 as YNNKEL (reference sequence). With 7 bases clipped from V and 8 bases from J, the junction kept 10 bases outside the gene matches. The DNA of the CDR3 is TGTGCCAGCATGAGACAGGGTGGATCAGAAAAACTGTTTTTT. As protein: CASMRQGGSEKLFF.

This clonotype was found once. The chain links TRBV29-1 to TRBJ1-2; TRBD1 aligns across 10 bases. The V gene end was trimmed by 4 bases and the J gene end by 4 bases; junction bases not matched to a gene: 6. CDR3 length equals 14 residues. Per the germline V gene, CDR1 is SQVTM and CDR2 is ANQGSEA. CDR3 in DNA: TGCAGCGTTGCCGGACAGGGGGGCGGCTATGGCTACACCTTC. This codes for CSVAGQGGGYGYTF.

This clonotype was counted between two and nine times. V gene TRBV12-3 or TRBV12-4 combines with J gene TRBJ1-2; D gene uncertain. The CDR3 loop spans 11 amino acids. Trimming shortened V by 5 bases and J by 8 bases, and 9 bases separated the two germline ends. The CDR3 spells CASSESRGYTF. CDR3 nucleotide sequence: TGTGCCAGCAGTGAATCTCGGGGCTACACCTTC.

The gene calls are TRBV20-1 and TRBJ1-6; possible D gene TRBD1, 6 bases. The V gene's germline CDR1 is DFQATT and CDR2 SNEGSKA (reference sequence). The CDR3 covers 15 residues. The germline V and J ends were trimmed by 4 bases and 0 bases, with 10 bases remaining between them. This CDR3 reads CSAKDRGSYNSPLHF. The CDR3 DNA follows: TGCAGTGCTAAGGACAGAGGCTCCTATAATTCACCCCTCCACTTT.

The chain joins TRBV19 to TRBJ1-5; TRBD1 is a possible D gene (6 bases). The CDR3 length is 16 residues. The ends were cut back, 5 bases at V and 1 base at J, with 15 bases in the middle. Germline V gene sequence: CDR1 LNHDA, CDR2 SQIVND (reference sequence). The CDR3 sequence: CASSGVQGRSNQPQHF. CDR3 in DNA: TGTGCCAGTAGTGGGGTACAGGGTAGAAGCAATCAGCCCCAGCATTTT.

The chain employs TRBV20-1 and TRBJ2-7; weak D call: TRBD1 (6 bases). Germline V lookup: CDR1 DFQATT, CDR2 SNEGSKA (reference sequence). This CDR3 is built from 13 residues. V shed 2 bases and J shed 2 bases, with 10 bases lying between them. Here the CDR3 reads CSARHRVPYEQYF. In DNA form, the CDR3 reads TGCAGTGCTAGACACAGGGTCCCCTACGAGCAGTACTTC.

The V gene is TRBV29-1, the J gene TRBJ1-1; 7 nucleotides match TRBD1. The CDR3 contains 13 residues. The V and J ends lost 4 bases and 4 bases, in that order; junction bases with no gene match: 6. In germline, CDR1 is SQVTM, CDR2 ANQGSEA. The CDR3, as DNA: TGCAGCGTTGTACAAGGGGGCCTCACTGAAGCTTTCTTT. As protein: CSVVQGGLTEAFF.